This T cell receptor beta chain was identified in a study of blood T cell repertoires in COVID-19. Study-wide context: Donors in the United States, Italy and Spain gave samples during acute or convalescent COVID-19.

Germline V gene data show CDR1 as MDHEN and CDR2 as SYDVKM. The CDR3 is 16 amino acids. V shed 3 bases, J shed 4 bases, and the junction held 11 bases outside the gene matches. The protocol was immunoSEQ multiplex PCR, while the TCRdb copy is restricted to in-frame clones and leaves out a portion. The data hold a few hundred thousand clones, with roughly 86% observed a single time. Material: peripheral blood. The chain recombines TRBV28 with TRBJ1-1; 7 bases align to TRBD1. This TCR came from a woman aged 45 to 65 with acute or convalescent COVID-19. The CDR3 DNA reads as TGTGCCAGCAGTTTGTTATCGTGGAGGGACAGCACTGAAGCTTTCTTT. This sequence encodes CASSLLSWRDSTEAFF. The entire variable domain, with the rest obtained from reference TRBV28 and TRBJ1-1, is as follows: DVKVTQSSRYLVKRTGEKVFLECVQDMDHENMFWYRQDPGLGLRLIYFSYDVKMKEKGDIPEGYSVSREKKERFSLILESASTNQTSMYLCASSLLSWRDSTEAFFGQGTRLTVV.